A selection of T cell receptor beta chains follows, all from one sample in a study of T cell responses to AZD1222 COVID-19 vaccine. This table comes from immunoSEQ multiplex PCR, and its TCRdb copy is limited to in-frame clones, with some not included. The sample lists about 73,000 clones, 89% occurring once. The starting material was peripheral blood, obtained 28 days after the second AZD1222 dose. Receptor source: an adult who received the AZD1222 COVID-19 vaccine. Each CDR3 is given without its conserved first and last residue.

v_gene: TRBV28; CDR3aa: ASSPPDRDRDEQF
v_gene: TRBV5-1; CDR3aa: ASSRDSVNSPLH
v_gene: TRBV6-5; CDR3aa: ASLQGIYEQY
v_gene: TRBV25-1; CDR3aa: ASSWDRDNSPLH
v_gene: TRBV7-3; CDR3aa: ASSPRTGELF
v_gene: TRBV7-9; CDR3aa: ASSSAGTMGGYT
v_gene: TRBV11-3; CDR3aa: ASSLEVGEEDYGYT
v_gene: TRBV18; CDR3aa: ASSPPLGSGMNTGELF
v_gene: TRBV3-1/TRBV3-2; CDR3aa: ASSQTGFSGANVLT
v_gene: TRBV5-4; CDR3aa: ASSKRRGGVGTGELF
v_gene: TRBV10-3; CDR3aa: AISDSVSGANVLT
v_gene: TRBV5-1; CDR3aa: ASSTSHGFNTDTQY
v_gene: TRBV9; CDR3aa: ASSVQSQITGELF
v_gene: TRBV18; CDR3aa: ASSPSGDQPQH
v_gene: TRBV7-2; CDR3aa: ASSLRRLQETQY
v_gene: TRBV5-1; CDR3aa: ASSFNTGDYGYT
v_gene: TRBV19; CDR3aa: ASSMDRVLGWVGEQF
v_gene: TRBV7-3; CDR3aa: ASSLAGGRTGELF
v_gene: TRBV4-3; CDR3aa: ASSPGGLQETQY
v_gene: TRBV6-2/TRBV6-3; CDR3aa: ASSYPNYEQY
v_gene: TRBV29-1; CDR3aa: SVAGEEQF
v_gene: TRBV14; CDR3aa: ASSQGSHEQY
v_gene: TRBV7-9; CDR3aa: ASSGSGQGSSYNEQF
v_gene: TRBV5-1; CDR3aa: ASSLWTGGHRGTGELF
v_gene: TRBV28; CDR3aa: ASSSGAGGRDEQF
v_gene: TRBV7-9; CDR3aa: ASSLASGLNTGELF
v_gene: TRBV5-5; CDR3aa: ASSLGLFTGELF
v_gene: TRBV11-1; CDR3aa: ASSPGQNVIYGYT
v_gene: TRBV4-3; CDR3aa: ASSLLSGPGELF
v_gene: TRBV6-2/TRBV6-3; CDR3aa: ASSLRRGGTDTQY
v_gene: TRBV12-3/TRBV12-4; CDR3aa: ASSSVLDNEQF
v_gene: TRBV28; CDR3aa: ASTLSGGFSGNTIY
v_gene: TRBV3-1/TRBV3-2; CDR3aa: ASSHLSYGYT
v_gene: TRBV9; CDR3aa: ASSVGPYGAGVPYGYT
v_gene: TRBV19; CDR3aa: ASSIAGQGTDTQY
v_gene: TRBV15; CDR3aa: ATSSRGDRVPNGYT
v_gene: TRBV9; CDR3aa: ASSGHSSINEKLF
v_gene: TRBV30; CDR3aa: AWSRMGVSNQPQH
v_gene: TRBV7-2; CDR3aa: ASRLGTGDGYT
v_gene: TRBV28; CDR3aa: ASSSGGGGINQPQH
v_gene: TRBV4-3; CDR3aa: ASSLTAAGANVLT
v_gene: TRBV3-1/TRBV3-2; CDR3aa: ASSPARLVSEQY
v_gene: TRBV28; CDR3aa: ASTKTRQVNEKLF
v_gene: TRBV19; CDR3aa: ASSPRGTGSTGELF
v_gene: TRBV28; CDR3aa: ASSPSPNTEAF
v_gene: TRBV6-2/TRBV6-3; CDR3aa: ASSKGGPNTGELF
v_gene: TRBV6-5; CDR3aa: ASCPGKEAF
v_gene: TRBV4-2; CDR3aa: ASSPSPSLTGNSGANVLT
v_gene: TRBV24-1; CDR3aa: ATSDSGPLDTDTQY
v_gene: TRBV10-3; CDR3aa: AIRSGLELF
v_gene: TRBV29-1; CDR3aa: SVEPGRRIDEQF
v_gene: TRBV30; CDR3aa: AWTTAKNTEAF
v_gene: TRBV7-3; CDR3aa: ASSLAQTGELF
v_gene: TRBV19; CDR3aa: ASSQIYSNQPQH
v_gene: TRBV27; CDR3aa: ASTDYRGRSSPLH
v_gene: TRBV7-9; CDR3aa: ASSLAKREREAF
v_gene: TRBV3-1/TRBV3-2; CDR3aa: ASSQGQGGGYT
v_gene: TRBV11-2; CDR3aa: ASSSGLNTGELF
v_gene: TRBV7-9; CDR3aa: ASSPLAGGDNEQF
v_gene: TRBV10-3; CDR3aa: AISESAGPTDEKLF